Sequencing of this TCR beta chain was carried out in a study of cytomegalovirus exposure and HLA in healthy donors. Study findings and constraints: Reportedly, HLA-A and HLA-B alleles of most subjects were accurately predicted from TCR beta.

The ends were cut back, 9 bases at V and 8 bases at J, with 25 bases in the middle. There are 15 residues in the CDR3. As regards this clone: Its cognate antigen is unknown.

A multiplex PCR was run with 60 Vbeta primers and 13 Jbeta primers. Profiled with immunoSEQ multiplex PCR; TCRdb holds only in-frame clones, not every one. The sample has 150,000 to 200,000 clones; approximately 59% are singletons. Sequenced input: PBMCs. This TCR was sampled from a man aged 35 to 55 in good health and CMV-seronegative. The genes are TRBV23-1 and TRBJ1-2; D might be TRBD1 (5 bases). TRBV23-1 qualifies as an ORF whose function is uncertain. CDR3 in amino acids: CASGGETGVQRGYTF. Here the CDR3 DNA reads TGCGCCAGTGGGGGGGAGACGGGAGTACAACGCGGCTACACCTTC.